These 14 T cell receptor beta chains originate from one sample sequenced in a study of vaccination and CD4 T cells after COVID-19. Once obtained from cultured CD4+ T cells, the DNA was sequenced using the Oncomine TCR Beta short-read assay. TCRdb processed the PCR reads anew with MiXCR; each CDR3 protein has one entry. The sample holds 12,000 to 15,000 distinct CDR3 sequences, about 40% seen once. Treatment reported: approximately 9-day PBMC culture with coronavirus spike peptide pools or control peptides (ViraFEST assay). These TCRs are of unknown antigen specificity. The sequencing sample was made of CD4+ T cells from blood, cultured in vitro. The receptors shown here come from a human donor who had recovered from COVID-19.

This clonotype was picked up a small number of times. This chain links TRBV2 with TRBJ1-2; no definite D call. V was cut by 6 bases and J by 8 bases, with 37 bases left in between. The CDR3 consists of 20 residues. Germline assignment: CDR1 SNHLY and CDR2 FYNNEI. The CDR3 DNA reads TGTGCCAGCAGACCTTTTTTATTAACCGGGAAAACGGGCCTCGGTCGGGGCTACACCTTC. Its protein is CASRPFLLTGKTGLGRGYTF.

V usage is TRBV7-2 and J usage is TRBJ2-2; 8 bases are a match to TRBD2. This CDR3 comprises 15 residues. The J segment lost 7 bases and the V segment lost 6 bases, leaving 10 bases of the junction unmatched. The germline V gene encodes CDR1 SGHTA and CDR2 FQGNSA. CDR3 protein: CASSFRGGQDGELFF. The CDR3, as DNA: TGTGCCAGCAGTTTCCGGGGGGGCCAGGACGGGGAGCTGTTTTTT.

This sequence joins TRBV6-1 and TRBJ1-2; unclear D gene. Germline CDR1 and CDR2: MNHNS and SASEGT. CDR3 length equals 13 residues. The ends were cut back, 1 base at V and 5 bases at J, with 8 bases in the middle. CDR3 amino acids: CASSEGGSYGYTF. The DNA of the CDR3 is TGTGCCAGCAGTGAAGGGGGTTCTTATGGCTACACCTTC.

V and J are TRBV7-6 and TRBJ2-3; a weak D match, TRBD2 (6 bases). The CDR3 spans 18 residues. CDR1 is SGHVS and CDR2 is FNYEAQ in the germline V gene. The V end was cut by 1 base, the J end by 0 bases, with 17 bases between. In nucleotides, the CDR3 is TGTGCCAGCAGCTTAGGGACCCCAGGAGGGCCTAGCACAGATACGCAGTATTTT. Translating it yields CASSLGTPGGPSTDTQYF.

The rearrangement joins TRBV12-5 to TRBJ1-2; a possible D gene is TRBD1 (6 bases). The germline gives CDR1 LGHNT, CDR2 FRNRAP. The CDR3 is 14 residues long. V lost 3 bases, J lost 7 bases, and 15 bases lay in between. The CDR3 loop is CASGFSQGGAGYTF. The CDR3, as DNA: TGTGCTAGTGGTTTCTCACAGGGAGGAGCTGGCTACACCTTC.

The rearrangement uses TRBV15 and TRBJ2-7; 11 bases fit TRBD2. The junction had 6 bases not matched to a gene; V was cut back by 4 bases and J by 1 base. Germline lookup yields CDR1 LNHNV and CDR2 YYDKDF (reference sequence). The CDR3 runs to 16 residues. CDR3 bases: TGTGCCACCAGCACTATTACTAGCGGGGGATCCTACGAGCAGTACTTC. This codes for CATSTITSGGSYEQYF.

The chain has TRBV2 and TRBJ2-2; 8 nucleotides align to TRBD2. The germline CDR1 and CDR2 sequences are SNHLY and FYNNEI. The CDR3 contains 17 residues. Trimming at V came to 5 bases and at J to 6 bases, leaving 14 bases not matched to a gene. Here the CDR3 DNA reads TGTGCCAGCAGTTGGGGACGCGGGGGGCACCCCTCCGGGGAGCTGTTTTTT. Its translation is CASSWGRGGHPSGELFF.

V gene TRBV19 combines with J gene TRBJ2-5; 9 positions agree with TRBD2. Germline trimming cut 5 bases from V and 4 bases from J; bases unmatched to any gene: 8. This CDR3 spans 15 amino acids. CDR1 and CDR2 from the germline V gene are LNHDA and SQIVND (reference sequence). In DNA, the CDR3 is TGTGCCAGTAGTCCCCCAGGTAGCGGGGGAGAGACCCAGTACTTC. Its translation: CASSPPGSGGETQYF.

This clonotype has just a few counts. V and J are TRBV5-1 and TRBJ1-5; a possible D gene is TRBD1 (5 bases). V was trimmed by 4 bases and J by 4 bases, leaving 15 bases between them. The CDR3 spans 15 residues. Germline V gene lookup returns CDR1 SGHRS and CDR2 YFSETQ. The CDR3 sequence is CASSPGTIQNQPQHF. The CDR3 DNA reads as TGCGCCAGCAGCCCCGGGACTATCCAAAATCAGCCCCAGCATTTT.

The chain carries TRBV27 and TRBJ1-1; 8 nucleotides match TRBD1. The trim removed 5 bases at V and 0 bases at J, leaving 5 bases unmatched. There are 15 residues in the CDR3. Germline V gene sequence: CDR1 MNHEY, CDR2 SMNVEV (reference sequence). The CDR3: CASSQTGGLNTEAFF. As DNA, the CDR3 is TGTGCCAGCAGTCAAACAGGGGGACTGAACACTGAAGCTTTCTTT.

This chain uses TRBV2 with TRBJ1-2; 9 positions match TRBD1. The V gene end was trimmed by 5 bases and the J gene end by 4 bases; junction bases not matched to a gene: 5. The CDR3 totals 14 residues. Germline values: CDR1 SNHLY, CDR2 FYNNEI. This CDR3 is CASSYRGRGYGYTF. The CDR3 DNA is TGTGCCAGCAGTTACAGGGGGCGTGGCTATGGCTACACCTTC.

This chain joins TRBV20-1 and TRBJ1-1, with 7 bases fitting TRBD1. J lost 7 bases, V lost 6 bases, and 2 bases had no gene match. Germline V gene data show CDR1 as DFQATT and CDR2 as SNEGSKA (reference sequence). CDR3 size: 10 residues. The CDR3 DNA is TGCAGTGCAACAGGGGTTGAAGCTTTCTTT. Translated, it gives CSATGVEAFF.

This clonotype was detected only a few times. This chain links TRBV30 with TRBJ1-2, with TRBD1 matching over 12 bases. The length of the CDR3 is 15 residues. J was trimmed by 8 bases and V by 3 bases; bases with no gene match: 10. Germline lookup yields CDR1 GTSNPN and CDR2 SVGIG (reference sequence). The CDR3 DNA is TGTGCCTGGAGCCCTCCGGGACAGGGGGCCCGAGGCTACACCTTC. This gives the protein CAWSPPGQGARGYTF.

In its sample, this clonotype was seen a few times. The CDR3 nucleotides are TGTGCCAGCAGCCTCACTAGCGGGGGTCGAGAGACCCAGTACTTC. Encoded protein: CASSLTSGGRETQYF. The chain uses TRBV7-2 and TRBJ2-5; 11 bases agree with TRBD2. The CDR3 is 15 amino acids. Germline CDR1 SGHTA, CDR2 FQGNSA. J lost 4 bases, V lost 5 bases, and 6 bases had no gene match. Together with reference TRBV7-2 and TRBJ2-5, the CDR3 gives the full variable domain: GAGVSQSPSNKVTEKGKDVELRCDPISGHTALYWYRQSLGQGLEFLIYFQGNSAPDKSGLPSDRFSAERTGGSVSTLTIQRTQQEDSAVYLCASSLTSGGRETQYFGPGTRLLVL.